Given below is one T cell receptor (beta chain) in context. What it recognizes is unknown. A junction boundary mismatches the germline segment, possibly from a read error. As for time point: week 35, safety follow-up. Vaccination used 300 ug of mutant IDH1 20-mer peptide per dose, with topical imiquimod. At weeks 1, 3, 5, 7, 11, 15, 19 and 23, patients received a vaccination, eight in all. Germline CDR1 SSHAT, CDR2 FNYEAQ (reference sequence). The CDR3 covers 13 residues. The sample originates from a study of a mutant IDH1 vaccine in newly diagnosed glioma. Looking at the study overall: Following radiotherapy alone, or alongside temozolomide cycles, vaccination was started after an interval of 4-6 weeks. Receipt of radiotherapy, temozolomide, or both preceded the study, and most received both. Findings of the study overall: Of all patients, 93.3% showed vaccine-induced immune responses.

The repertoire was sequenced with immunoSEQ multiplex PCR; TCRdb's copy has only in-frame clones and lacks some. The sample has under 40,000 clones, over 65% seen once. This receptor was taken from a woman aged 35 to 49 with glioma. The material was PBMCs, obtained from a glioma patient whose treatment included an IDH1 peptide vaccine. The chain employs TRBV7-7 and TRBJ2-7; 9 bases are shared with TRBD2. CDR3 nucleotide sequence: TGTGCTAGCAGTCCCGCGGGGGGGAACGAGCAGTACTTC. Residues: CASSPAGGNEQYF.